The 21 T cell receptor beta chains below all came from one sample that was sequenced in a study of blood T cell repertoires in COVID-19. Assay: immunoSEQ multiplex PCR; the TCRdb copy retains only in-frame clones and omits some. The sample records about 360,000 clones, 81% being singletons. Sequencing input: peripheral blood. Receptors were obtained from a human donor with acute or convalescent COVID-19. The donor label of this sample is uncertain.

This chain connects TRBV4-1 to TRBJ2-2; 8 nucleotides match TRBD2. Looked up from germline, CDR1 is MGHRA and CDR2 is YSYEKL. V dropped 7 bases and J dropped 1; count of bases not matched to a gene: 2. This CDR3 is built from 14 residues. CDR3 residues: CASNSGGNTGELFF. The CDR3, as DNA: TGCGCCAGCAACAGCGGGGGGAACACCGGGGAGCTGTTTTTT.

This clone has just one count. The chain uses TRBV12-5 and TRBJ2-1; 9 nucleotides line up with TRBD2. This CDR3 is 16 amino acids long. The junction had 7 bases not matched to a gene; V was cut back by 0 bases and J by 7 bases. Germline V gene sequence: CDR1 LGHNT, CDR2 FRNRAP. For the CDR3, the DNA is TGTGCTAGTGGTTTGGTATTATCGCTAGCGGGGAATGAGCAGTTCTTC. As protein: CASGLVLSLAGNEQFF.

The rearrangement uses TRBV6-6 and TRBJ2-1; 10 nucleotides align to TRBD2. This CDR3 has 16 amino acids. CDR1 MNHNY and CDR2 SVGAGI come from the germline V gene (reference sequence). V trimming: 4 bases; J trimming: 2 bases; junction bases outside the gene matches: 5. CDR3 nucleotides: TGTGCCAGCAGTTCCCTAGCGGGAGATCCCTACAATGAGCAGTTCTTC. Translating gives CASSSLAGDPYNEQFF.

V and J are TRBV3-1 (or the pseudogene TRBV3-2) and TRBJ1-1; a possible D gene is TRBD1 (5 bases). There are 14 residues in the CDR3. CDR1 and CDR2 from the germline V gene are LGHDT and YNNKEL (reference sequence). V was pared by 5 bases and J by 1 base, with 11 bases between. CDR3 nucleotides: TGTGCCAGCAGCTCCCACGACAGGAACACTGAAGCTTTCTTT. Protein: CASSSHDRNTEAFF.

The chain combines TRBV5-5 with TRBJ2-1; D is unresolved. Deletions cut 1 base from V and 7 bases from J, with 12 bases between. The germline V gene has CDR1 SGHKS and CDR2 YYEKEE (reference sequence). This CDR3 comprises 14 residues. CDR3: CASSLWQVINEQFF. In nucleotides, the CDR3 is TGTGCCAGCAGCTTGTGGCAGGTGATTAATGAGCAGTTCTTC. Using reference TRBV5-5 and TRBJ2-1 for the parts outside the CDR3, the full variable domain is DAGVTQSPTHLIKTRGQQVTLRCSPISGHKSVSWYQQVLGQGPQFIFQYYEKEERGRGNFPDRFSARQFPNYSSELNVNALLLGDSALYLCASSLWQVINEQFFGPGTRLTVL.

The chain links TRBV6-1 to TRBJ2-7, with D tentatively TRBD1 (5 bases). The V gene lost 3 bases and the J gene lost 3 bases, with 12 bases spanning the gap. This CDR3 contains 14 residues. Per germline, CDR1 MNHNS and CDR2 SASEGT. CDR3 sequence (DNA): TGTGCCAGCAGTGACAGGGCCCCCCTCTACGAGCAGTACTTC. The encoded protein is CASSDRAPLYEQYF.

V and J are TRBV5-1 and TRBJ2-5, with 12 bases lining up with TRBD1. The ends lost 4 bases at V and 4 bases at J; junction bases unmatched: 11. Germline CDR1 reads SGHRS; CDR2 reads YFSETQ. This CDR3 is built from 17 residues. CDR3 sequence reads: CASSPGTGGAGRETQYF. The CDR3 nucleotides are TGCGCCAGCAGCCCGGGGACAGGGGGCGCCGGTCGAGAGACCCAGTACTTC.

This clone has a single count. The rearrangement uses TRBV9 and TRBJ2-3; TRBD2 matches at 12 bases. CDR3 length: 16 residues. Losses at the gene ends were 2 bases for V and 5 bases for J; bases not matched to a gene: 6. The germline gives CDR1 SGDLS, CDR2 YYNGEE. The CDR3 here is CASSVGLAGRGDTQYF. The DNA for the CDR3 is TGTGCCAGCAGCGTCGGACTAGCGGGAAGGGGAGATACGCAGTATTTT. The variable domain in full, completed from reference TRBV9 and TRBJ2-3, reads DSGVTQTPKHLITATGQRVTLRCSPRSGDLSVYWYQQSLDQGLQFLIQYYNGEERAKGNILERFSAQQFPDLHSELNLSSLELGDSALYFCASSVGLAGRGDTQYFGPGTRLTVL.

The sample holds a few counts of this clone. This sequence joins TRBV28 and TRBJ2-1, with 11 positions matching TRBD1. V shed 10 bases, J shed 7 bases, and the junction held 12 bases outside the gene matches. This CDR3 is built from 15 residues. CDR1 is MDHEN, CDR2 SYDVKM, per germline. The chain's CDR3 is CATRPRTGGFNEQFF. CDR3 nucleotide sequence: TGTGCCACCCGACCCAGGACAGGGGGCTTTAATGAGCAGTTCTTC. Complete variable domain (other parts from reference TRBV28 and TRBJ2-1): DVKVTQSSRYLVKRTGEKVFLECVQDMDHENMFWYRQDPGLGLRLIYFSYDVKMKEKGDIPEGYSVSREKKERFSLILESASTNQTSMYLCATRPRTGGFNEQFFGPGTRLTVL.

This clone was detected only once. The rearrangement joins TRBV19 to TRBJ1-2, with D possibly matching TRBD1 (6 bases). The CDR3 loop spans 15 amino acids. Germline CDR1 reads LNHDA; CDR2 reads SQIVND (reference sequence). V was pared by 3 bases and J by 4 bases, with 15 bases between. The DNA of the CDR3 is TGTGCCAGTAGTATTAGGGGGATAGGCGGCTATGGCTACACCTTC. Amino acids: CASSIRGIGGYGYTF.

This clone was recorded only once. CDR3 loop: CASTGVEGAFF. In DNA form, the CDR3 reads TGTGCCAGCACCGGGGTGGAGGGAGCTTTCTTT. The chain has TRBV5-6 and TRBJ1-1, with D unresolved. Germline CDR1 SGHDT, CDR2 YYEEEE. This CDR3 spans 11 amino acids. V was cut by 6 bases and J by 10 bases, with 13 bases left in between.

The rearrangement uses TRBV30 and TRBJ1-1, with TRBD1 as a possible D gene (6 bases). The CDR3 spans 12 residues. Trimming cost V 5 bases and J 11 bases, with 18 bases left between them. Germline V lookup: CDR1 GTSNPN, CDR2 SVGIG (reference sequence). The CDR3 here is CAWARARGQAFF. The CDR3 DNA sequence: TGTGCCTGGGCGAGGGCCCGAGGACAGGCTTTCTTT.

This chain joins TRBV3-1 (or the pseudogene TRBV3-2) and TRBJ1-1, with 8 bases identical to TRBD1. CDR3 size: 16 residues. Germline V gives CDR1 LGHDT, CDR2 YNNKEL (reference sequence). The J segment lost 5 bases and the V segment lost 5 bases, leaving 13 bases of the junction unmatched. The CDR3 reads CASSGAGGPVVTEAFF. The DNA for the CDR3 is TGTGCCAGCAGCGGGGCAGGGGGCCCAGTTGTGACTGAAGCTTTCTTT.

The J gene is TRBJ2-2, the V gene TRBV7-2; TRBD2 matches 8 bases. This CDR3 contains 16 residues. From germline, CDR1 is SGHTA and CDR2 FQGNSA. Trimming took 1 base from V and 5 from J; bases not matched to a gene: 6. CDR3 protein: CASSLVGRGGTGELFF. In nucleotides, the CDR3 is TGTGCCAGCAGCTTAGTCGGGAGGGGAGGTACCGGGGAGCTGTTTTTT.

The rearrangement joins TRBV5-1 to TRBJ2-7; D gene unclear. With 2 bases removed from V and 2 bases from J, the gap between germline ends came to 11 bases. The V gene's germline CDR1 is SGHRS and CDR2 YFSETQ. The CDR3 contains 14 residues. The CDR3 DNA follows: TGCGCCAGCAGCTTCTCCGGCGGAACCTACGAGCAGTACTTC. Encoded protein: CASSFSGGTYEQYF.

The genes are TRBV12-3 or TRBV12-4 and TRBJ1-2; TRBD1 matches at 9 bases. The V segment lost 6 bases and the J segment 5 bases; nucleotides outside the gene matches: 1. CDR3 size: 12 residues. The CDR3 sequence: CASRGQGYGYTF. The CDR3 coding sequence is TGTGCCAGCAGGGGACAGGGATATGGCTACACCTTC.

In this sample, this clone turned up a few times. The J gene is TRBJ2-4, the V gene TRBV2; 7 bases align to TRBD1. The length of the CDR3 is 19 residues. Trimming at V came to 6 bases and at J to 3 bases, leaving 20 bases not matched to a gene. Germline assignment: CDR1 SNHLY and CDR2 FYNNEI. CDR3 amino acids: CASSRVLGQTLGDKNIQYF. In DNA form, the CDR3 reads TGTGCCAGCAGCCGGGTTTTGGGACAGACCCTGGGAGACAAAAACATTCAGTACTTC.

V is TRBV7-9 and J is TRBJ2-2; D is possibly TRBD2 (5 bases). The CDR3 runs to 14 residues. V lost 6 bases and J lost 0, with 8 bases in between. CDR1 and CDR2 from the germline V gene are SEHNR and FQNEAQ (reference sequence). CDR3 in amino acids: CASRTRSNTGELFF. In nucleotides, the CDR3 is TGTGCCAGCAGAACTAGGTCGAACACCGGGGAGCTGTTTTTT.

The chain joins TRBV5-1 to TRBJ2-1; 7 bases are a match to TRBD1. The CDR3 is made up of 14 amino acids. Trimming cost V 3 bases and J 9 bases; bases outside gene matches: 9. CDR1 and CDR2 (germline): SGHRS, YFSETQ. CDR3 sequence reads: CASSSYRGQGEQFF. For the CDR3, the DNA is TGCGCCAGCAGCTCCTACAGGGGCCAGGGTGAGCAGTTCTTC.

With regard to this clone: One end of the junction varies from germline; a read error may be responsible. V and J are TRBV19 and TRBJ2-5; tentatively, D is TRBD1 (5 bases). The CDR3 totals 13 residues. Germline V lookup: CDR1 LNHDA, CDR2 SQIVND (reference sequence). The CDR3 is CASSRADQETQYF. CDR3 nucleotides: TGTGCCAGTAGCAGGGCAGACCAGGAGACCCAGTACTTC.

This clone has a handful of counts. This sequence joins TRBV5-5 and TRBJ1-4; tentative D call: TRBD1 (6 bases). Germline V gene data show CDR1 as SGHKS and CDR2 as YYEKEE (reference sequence). V gave up 3 bases and J gave up 3 bases, with 15 bases separating them. The CDR3 contains 16 residues. The CDR3 is CASSYGWGTPNEKLFF. The DNA of the CDR3 is TGTGCCAGCAGCTACGGGTGGGGGACACCTAATGAAAAACTGTTTTTT.